One sample yielded the 6 T cell receptor beta chains listed below, sequenced in a study of Ad26.COV2.S vaccination and SARS-CoV-2 variants. Treatment defined: roughly 19 received Ad26.COV2.S at low or high dose, single or two shots; 5 received placebo; per-sample allocation not given. The study sampled participants on day 63 after the first vaccine or placebo injection. The repertoire was sequenced with immunoSEQ multiplex PCR; TCRdb's copy has only in-frame clones and lacks some. This table holds about 480,000 clones, roughly 89% found once. The source material was peripheral blood, sampled in a trial of Ad26.COV2.S vaccine versus placebo. All receptors derive from a person between 18 and 65 years old who received the Ad26.COV2.S COVID-19 vaccine or a placebo.

The chain has TRBV7-2 and TRBJ2-6; D ambiguous. The CDR3 extends over 13 amino acids. With 7 bases removed from V and 1 base from J, the gap between germline ends came to 5 bases. Germline CDR1 and CDR2: SGHTA and FQGNSA. As DNA, the CDR3 is TGTGCCAGCAAAGTATCTGGGGCCAACGTCCTGACTTTC. It encodes CASKVSGANVLTF.

The J gene is TRBJ2-7, the V gene TRBV27, with unresolved D. V shed 1 base and J shed 6 bases, with 10 bases lying between them. CDR3 length: 13 residues. Per the germline V gene, CDR1 is MNHEY and CDR2 is SMNVEV (reference sequence). The chain's CDR3 is CASSLFGQSEQYF. In nucleotides, the CDR3 is TGTGCCAGCAGTTTATTTGGGCAGAGCGAGCAGTACTTC.

This clone came up once. This chain links TRBV5-5 with TRBJ2-3, with D maybe TRBD1 (5 bases). Trimming took 1 base from V and 2 from J, leaving 14 bases between them. This CDR3 comprises 16 residues. Germline values: CDR1 SGHKS, CDR2 YYEKEE (reference sequence). The CDR3 coding sequence is TGTGCCAGCAGCTTGAAGGTTCGCAGGGCCACAGATACGCAGTATTTT. The encoded protein is CASSLKVRRATDTQYF.

This CDR3 is CAISPSVGGTSYNEQFF. CDR3 DNA: TGTGCCATCAGTCCCTCGGTGGGGGGCACGTCCTACAATGAGCAGTTCTTC. V is TRBV10-3 and J is TRBJ2-1, with D tentatively TRBD1 or TRBD2 (6 bases each). CDR1 is ENHRY, CDR2 SYGVKD, per germline. V lost 5 bases to trimming and J lost 1 base, with 18 bases between them. The CDR3 has 17 residues.

The chain links TRBV6-2 or TRBV6-3 to TRBJ2-7, with D tentatively TRBD1 or TRBD2 (5 bases each). The CDR3 runs to 16 residues. The ends were cut back, 6 bases at V and 6 bases at J, with 24 bases in the middle. Germline CDR1 reads MNHEY; CDR2 reads SVGEGT. This CDR3 is CASSPTGTSRRGEQYF. CDR3 coding DNA: TGTGCCAGCAGCCCCACCGGGACCTCACGCCGTGGCGAGCAGTACTTC.

This sequence joins TRBV5-6 and TRBJ2-1; 9 positions agree with TRBD1. CDR1 is SGHDT and CDR2 is YYEEEE in the germline V gene. The J segment lost 7 bases and the V segment lost 1 base, leaving 9 bases of the junction unmatched. There are 16 residues in the CDR3. CDR3 nucleotides: TGTGCCAGCAGCTTGAATCTGGGACAGGGTATTAATGAGCAGTTCTTC. Translated, it gives CASSLNLGQGINEQFF. Full variable domain (rest looked up from reference TRBV5-6 and TRBJ2-1): DAGVTQSPTHLIKTRGQQVTLRCSPKSGHDTVSWYQQALGQGPQFIFQYYEEEERQRGNFPDRFSGHQFPNYSSELNVNALLLGDSALYLCASSLNLGQGINEQFFGPGTRLTVL.